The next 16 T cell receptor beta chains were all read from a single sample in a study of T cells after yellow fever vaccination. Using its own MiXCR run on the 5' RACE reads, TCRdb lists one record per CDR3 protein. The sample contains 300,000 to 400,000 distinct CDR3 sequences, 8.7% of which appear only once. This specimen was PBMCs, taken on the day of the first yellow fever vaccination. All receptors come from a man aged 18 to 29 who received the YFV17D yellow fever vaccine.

CDR3: CASCRRYDRDTEAFF. The DNA of the CDR3 is TGTGCCAGCTGCCGACGTTATGACAGGGACACTGAAGCTTTCTTT. The J gene is TRBJ1-1, the V gene TRBV25-1; 7 bases agree with TRBD1. Germline-derived CDR1 and CDR2 are MGHDK and SYGVNS. The CDR3 has 15 residues. Trimming at V came to 8 bases and at J to 3 bases, leaving 12 bases not matched to a gene.

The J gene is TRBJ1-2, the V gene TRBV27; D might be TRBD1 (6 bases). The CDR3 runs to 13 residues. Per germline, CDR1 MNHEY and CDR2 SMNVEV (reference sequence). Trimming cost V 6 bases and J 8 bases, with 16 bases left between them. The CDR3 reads CASSMRQAGGYTF. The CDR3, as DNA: TGTGCCAGCAGCATGAGACAGGCGGGCGGCTACACCTTC.

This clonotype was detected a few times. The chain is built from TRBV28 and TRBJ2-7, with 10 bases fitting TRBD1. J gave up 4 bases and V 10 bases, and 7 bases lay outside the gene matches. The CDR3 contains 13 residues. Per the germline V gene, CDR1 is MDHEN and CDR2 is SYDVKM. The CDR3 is CATETGGAYEQYV. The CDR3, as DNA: TGTGCCACCGAGACAGGGGGCGCGTACGAGCAGTACGTC.

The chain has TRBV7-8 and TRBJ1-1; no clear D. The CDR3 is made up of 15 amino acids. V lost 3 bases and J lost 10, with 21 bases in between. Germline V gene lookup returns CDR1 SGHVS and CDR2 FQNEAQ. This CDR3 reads CASSLEFPARFGAFF. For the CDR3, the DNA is TGTGCCAGCAGCTTGGAATTCCCCGCCCGGTTTGGAGCTTTCTTT. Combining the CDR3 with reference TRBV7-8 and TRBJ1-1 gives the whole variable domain GAGVSQSPRYKVAKRGQDVALRCDPISGHVSLFWYQQALGQGPEFLTYFQNEAQLDKSGLPSDRFFAERPEGSVSTLKIQRTQQEDSAVYLCASSLEFPARFGAFFGQGTRLTVV.

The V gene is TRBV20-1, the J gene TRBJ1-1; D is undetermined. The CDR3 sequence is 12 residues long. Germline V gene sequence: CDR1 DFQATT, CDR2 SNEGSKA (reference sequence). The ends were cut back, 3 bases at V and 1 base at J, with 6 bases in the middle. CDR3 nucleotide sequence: TGCAGTGCTAGCGACACGAACACTGAAGCTTTCTTT. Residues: CSASDTNTEAFF.

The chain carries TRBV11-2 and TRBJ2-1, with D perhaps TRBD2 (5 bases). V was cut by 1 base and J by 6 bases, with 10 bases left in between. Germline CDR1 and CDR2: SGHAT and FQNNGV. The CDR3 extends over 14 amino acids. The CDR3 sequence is CASSLGGPVNEQFF. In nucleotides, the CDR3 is TGTGCCAGCAGCTTAGGCGGGCCCGTCAATGAGCAGTTCTTC.

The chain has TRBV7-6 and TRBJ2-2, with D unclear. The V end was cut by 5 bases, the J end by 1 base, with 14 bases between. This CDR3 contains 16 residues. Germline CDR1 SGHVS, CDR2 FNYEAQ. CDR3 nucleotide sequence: TGTGCCAGCAGCGCGTTCCCCCACGGGAACACCGGGGAGCTGTTTTTT. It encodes CASSAFPHGNTGELFF.

The CDR3 coding sequence is TGTGCCAGCAGTAGGGGGGGCGTTACGCAGTATTTT. It translates to CASSRGGVTQYF. V is TRBV12-3 or TRBV12-4 and J is TRBJ2-3, with a weak D call TRBD2 (7 bases). Trimming took 5 bases from V and 8 from J, leaving 11 bases between them. The CDR3 length is 12 residues.

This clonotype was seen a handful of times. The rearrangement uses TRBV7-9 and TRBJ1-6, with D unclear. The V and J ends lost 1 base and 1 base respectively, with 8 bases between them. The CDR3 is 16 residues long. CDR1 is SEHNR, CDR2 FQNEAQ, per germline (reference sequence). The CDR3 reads CASSLEKVSYNSPLHF. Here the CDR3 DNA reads TGTGCCAGCAGCTTAGAAAAGGTTTCCTATAATTCACCCCTCCACTTT.

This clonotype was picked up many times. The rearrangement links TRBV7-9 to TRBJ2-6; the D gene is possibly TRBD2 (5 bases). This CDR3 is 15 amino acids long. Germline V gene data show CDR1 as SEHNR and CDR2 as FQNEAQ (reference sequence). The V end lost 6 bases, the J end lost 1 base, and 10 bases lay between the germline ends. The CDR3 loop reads CASSSTSSGANVLTF. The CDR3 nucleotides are TGTGCCAGCAGTTCAACTAGTTCTGGGGCCAACGTCCTGACTTTC.

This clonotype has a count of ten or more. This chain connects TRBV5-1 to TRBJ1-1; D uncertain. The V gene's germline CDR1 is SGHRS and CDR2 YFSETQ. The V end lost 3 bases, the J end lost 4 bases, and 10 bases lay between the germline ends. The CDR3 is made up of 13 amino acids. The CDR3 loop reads CASSSDPSTEAFF. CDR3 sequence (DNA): TGCGCCAGCAGCTCCGACCCCAGCACTGAAGCTTTCTTT.

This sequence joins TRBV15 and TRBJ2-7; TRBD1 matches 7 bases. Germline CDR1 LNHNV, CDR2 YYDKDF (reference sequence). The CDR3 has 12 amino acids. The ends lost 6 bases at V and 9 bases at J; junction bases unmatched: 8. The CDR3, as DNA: TGTGCCACCAGGGACAGGCCCGGCCGGCAGTACTTC. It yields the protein CATRDRPGRQYF.

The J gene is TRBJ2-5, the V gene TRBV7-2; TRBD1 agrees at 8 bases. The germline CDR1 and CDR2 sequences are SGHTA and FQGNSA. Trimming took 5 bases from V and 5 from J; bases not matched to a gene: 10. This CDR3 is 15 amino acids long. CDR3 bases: TGTGCCAGCAGCACTCAGGGGGCGAGGGGCGAGACCCAGTACTTC. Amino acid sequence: CASSTQGARGETQYF.

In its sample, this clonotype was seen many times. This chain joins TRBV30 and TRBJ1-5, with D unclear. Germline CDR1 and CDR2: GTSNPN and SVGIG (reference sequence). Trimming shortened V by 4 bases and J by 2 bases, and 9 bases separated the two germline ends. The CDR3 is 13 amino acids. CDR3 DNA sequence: TGTGCCTGGACGGTGGCGGGCAATCAGCCCCAGCATTTT. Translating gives CAWTVAGNQPQHF.

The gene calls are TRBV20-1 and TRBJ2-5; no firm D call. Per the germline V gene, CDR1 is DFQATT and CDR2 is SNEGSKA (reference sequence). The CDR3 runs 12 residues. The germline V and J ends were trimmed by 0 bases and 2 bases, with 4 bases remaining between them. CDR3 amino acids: CSARDEQETQYF. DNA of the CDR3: TGCAGTGCTAGAGATGAGCAAGAGACCCAGTACTTC.

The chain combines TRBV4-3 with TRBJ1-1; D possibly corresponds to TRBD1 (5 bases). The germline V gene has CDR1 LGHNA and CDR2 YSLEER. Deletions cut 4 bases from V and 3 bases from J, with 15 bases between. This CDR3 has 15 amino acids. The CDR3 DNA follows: TGCGCCAGCAGCCGGATAGGCGGAGGGGACACTGAAGCTTTCTTT. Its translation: CASSRIGGGDTEAFF.